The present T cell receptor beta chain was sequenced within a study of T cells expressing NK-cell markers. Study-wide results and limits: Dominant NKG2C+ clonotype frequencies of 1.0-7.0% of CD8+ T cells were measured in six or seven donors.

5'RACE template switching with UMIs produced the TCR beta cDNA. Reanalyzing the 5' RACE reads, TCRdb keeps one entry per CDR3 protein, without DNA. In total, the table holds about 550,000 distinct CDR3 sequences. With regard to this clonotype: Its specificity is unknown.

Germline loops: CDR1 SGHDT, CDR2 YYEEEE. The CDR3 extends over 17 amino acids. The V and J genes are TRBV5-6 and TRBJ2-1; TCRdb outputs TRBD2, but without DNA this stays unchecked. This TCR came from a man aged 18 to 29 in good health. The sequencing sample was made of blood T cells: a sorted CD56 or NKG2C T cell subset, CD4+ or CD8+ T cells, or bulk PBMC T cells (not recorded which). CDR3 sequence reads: CASSLAASGLLVDEQFF. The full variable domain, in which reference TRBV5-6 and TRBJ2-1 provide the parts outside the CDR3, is DAGVTQSPTHLIKTRGQQVTLRCSPKSGHDTVSWYQQALGQGPQFIFQYYEEEERQRGNFPDRFSGHQFPNYSSELNVNALLLGDSALYLCASSLAASGLLVDEQFFGPGTRLTVL.